This T cell receptor beta chain appears in the sequencing data of a study of vaccination effects on CD4 cells after COVID-19. Turning to the study itself: Post-vaccine sampling occurred a median 72 days after the second dose.

Data came from immunoSEQ multiplex PCR; TCRdb stores just in-frame clones and leaves some out. The sample consists of under 40,000 clones, around 80% of them appearing once. After expansion with viral peptide pools in the ViraFEST assay, antigen-specific CD4+ T cells were sequenced. At the end of 9 to 11 days of culture, CD4+ T cells were isolated. As their vaccination, participants received two doses of either BNT162b2 or mRNA-1273. Germline V lookup: CDR1 PRHDT, CDR2 FYEKMQ (reference sequence). The CDR3 extends over 15 amino acids. The junction had 8 bases not matched to a gene; V was cut back by 3 bases and J by 5 bases. With regard to this clone: What it binds is not known.

The TCR comes from a human donor who received a COVID-19 vaccine. Some clones in this sample may be carry-over from other donors' samples. The sample was CD4+ T cells from PBMCs cultured with HCoV-NL63 spike peptides, taken after COVID-19 vaccination. This chain uses TRBV13 with TRBJ2-5, with TRBD1 matching over 8 bases. The CDR3 protein is CASSLTGQGRETQYF. CDR3 nucleotide sequence: TGTGCCAGCAGCTTGACTGGACAGGGTCGGGAGACCCAGTACTTC.